This T cell receptor beta chain was sequenced during a study of blood T cell repertoires in COVID-19 (dated by TCRdb to 2020 to 2021). About the study as a whole: Collaborator samples came from the United States, Italy and Spain and covered acute and convalescent phases of COVID-19. Subjects who had been exposed to COVID-19, were actively infected with it, or had recovered from it provided the deeply sampled blood TCRbeta repertoires that made up the dataset. A freely available public database, intended as a resource for researchers studying the immune response to SARS-CoV-2, is where the repertoires were released. Nearly every sample came with metadata listing a de-identified subject ID, COVID-19 status, age in years and sex. The prospective study material was composed of cDNA or gDNA derived from T cells, B-cell-depleted T cells, or PBMCs. The samples were drawn from two sources: the first 160 participants of the ongoing ImmuneRACE study, and 1,200 or so subjects contributed by 6 global collaborators. Where available, HLA class I and class II types were taken from metadata supplied by the sample provider and were not determined by assay-based typing.

The germline V gene sets CDR1 to SGHTA and CDR2 to FQGNSA. Including cysteine and phenylalanine, the CDR3 has 17 amino acids. Left in the record is the CDR3 DNA by itself, 51 bases read in frame from the first base. The V end gives up 3 bases and the J end 1 base, leaving 10 bases in the junction not matched to a gene. General conclusions and limits of the study: The quantity of clinical and demographic metadata differed by source and by participant and was supplied without curation.

TCRbeta CDR3 regions were amplified from genomic DNA using the immunoSEQ Assay, a bias-controlled multiplex PCR. The paper's data handling went like this. Nucleated cell counts per sample were estimated from amplification of reference gene primers within the assay. To quantify the absolute abundance of each unique TCRbeta CDR3 rearrangement, sequence reads were collapsed and filtered. For each sample, productive Simpson clonality was calculated as the square root of Simpson's diversity index across productive rearrangements. In its TCRdb copy, this immuneACCESS table keeps in-frame sequences only and misses some clones. Where compared with another copy, unresolved V genes explain less than half of these, and the others have no known cause. V, J and clone size are taken as reported in that table, and D and trimming were inferred from the DNA itself. The sample table holds 88,000 or so clones, of which 80% to 90% were seen once. The ten largest account for under 8% of the sample.

A remark on this clone: Its specific antigen is unknown. Base qualities are not recorded, but no much larger clone differs from it by a single base.

Collaborating institutions collected whole blood in K2EDTA tubes following their own protocols. For TCRbeta analysis, collaborators shipped samples in one of three forms: frozen whole blood, isolated PBMCs, or DNA extracted from either of those sample types. The chain is made from TRBV7-2 and TRBJ2-7, and TRBD1 matches 9 of the central bases. Source material: peripheral blood. The clonotype comes from a man aged 55 to 69 with acute or convalescent COVID-19. The nucleotide sequence is given as TGTGCCAGCAGCTTTCCGGGACAGGGAGGGTTATCCTACGAGCAGTACTTC. Translated, it gives CASSFPGQGGLSYEQYF.